One and the same sample provided the 23 T cell receptor beta chains below, sequenced in a study of shared clonotypes between healthy human individuals. TCRdb's copy holds only in-frame clones and misses some; the assay was immunoSEQ multiplex PCR. The repertoire holds over a million clones, 95% to 99% seen once, with 0.4% to 0.45% in the top ten. Input material: naive CD4+ T cells sorted from blood. Subset given: CD45RA+ positively selected. These receptors were taken from a man between 25 and 39 years old in good health.

The chain employs TRBV19 and TRBJ1-2; no reliable D call. There are 12 residues in the CDR3. V lost 5 bases, J lost 5 bases, and 9 bases lay in between. CDR1 is LNHDA, CDR2 SQIVND, per germline (reference sequence). Here the CDR3 reads CASSDRSYGYTF. The CDR3 DNA is TGTGCCAGTAGTGACCGGTCATATGGCTACACCTTC.

This clone was recorded only once. The chain recombines TRBV18 with TRBJ2-6; D gene unclear. The CDR3 loop spans 18 amino acids. The germline gives CDR1 KGHSH, CDR2 LQKENI. Trimming took off 3 bases at V and 1 base at J, with 16 bases between the two ends. The CDR3 loop reads CASSPQPGLKSGANVLTF. CDR3 DNA: TGTGCCAGCTCACCCCAACCGGGCCTGAAATCTGGGGCCAACGTCCTGACTTTC.

This clone was recorded once. The V call is TRBV7-8, the J call TRBJ2-7; 14 nucleotides line up with TRBD2. This CDR3 region has 17 residues. V was clipped by 0 bases and J by 3 bases; unmatched bases: 4. The germline gives CDR1 SGHVS, CDR2 FQNEAQ. The CDR3 DNA sequence: TGTGCCAGCAGCTTAGCTTTGGGACTAGCGGGAGACTACGAGCAGTACTTC. This encodes CASSLALGLAGDYEQYF.

The genes are TRBV7-3 and TRBJ2-3, with D uncertain. The CDR3 consists of 16 residues. The V gene lost 1 base and the J gene lost 0 bases, with 11 bases spanning the gap. Per germline, CDR1 SGHTA and CDR2 FQGTGA. Here the CDR3 reads CASSLSGRPSTDTQYF. CDR3 nucleotides: TGTGCCAGCAGCTTAAGTGGCCGCCCTAGCACAGATACGCAGTATTTT.

CDR3 amino acids: CATSGRYNNNEQFF. CDR3 bases: TGTGCCACTTCAGGCCGCTATAATAACAATGAGCAGTTCTTC. The chain has TRBV19 and TRBJ2-1; no definite D call. CDR3 length: 14 residues. Germline CDR1 reads LNHDA; CDR2 reads SQIVND (reference sequence). V gave up 10 bases and J gave up 5 bases, with 18 bases separating them.

In its sample, this clone was seen once. The chain links TRBV5-1 to TRBJ1-1; 7 bases map to TRBD1. The ends lost 8 bases at V and 3 bases at J; junction bases unmatched: 1. Germline assignment: CDR1 SGHRS and CDR2 YFSETQ. There are 11 residues in the CDR3. The DNA for the CDR3 is TGCGCCAGTACAGGGGACACTGAAGCTTTCTTT. It specifies CASTGDTEAFF. Together with reference TRBV5-1 and TRBJ1-1, the CDR3 gives the full variable domain: KAGVTQTPRYLIKTRGQQVTLSCSPISGHRSVSWYQQTPGQGLQFLFEYFSETQRNKGNFPGRFSGRQFSNSRSEMNVSTLELGDSALYLCASTGDTEAFFGQGTRLTVV.

This chain links TRBV14 with TRBJ1-1, with D uncertain. Germline CDR1 SGHDN, CDR2 FVKESK. V lost 4 bases and J 4 bases, leaving 10 bases between the germline ends. The CDR3 covers 13 residues. The CDR3 protein is CASSLNAGTEAFF. The CDR3 DNA is TGTGCCAGCAGCCTAAATGCGGGCACTGAAGCTTTCTTT.

V gene TRBV7-9 combines with J gene TRBJ2-1; D ambiguous. The CDR3 sequence is 13 residues long. Germline loops: CDR1 SEHNR, CDR2 FQNEAQ (reference sequence). V was clipped by 3 bases and J by 6 bases, with 9 bases between them. Written as DNA, the CDR3 is TGTGCCAGCAGCTTGGCCGAGAGCAATGAGCAGTTCTTC. Translated, it gives CASSLAESNEQFF.

This clone was observed a single time. The chain uses TRBV27 and TRBJ2-7; TRBD2 aligns across 12 bases. Unmatched junction bases numbered 11, after V lost 7 bases and J lost 7 bases. Germline V gene data show CDR1 as MNHEY and CDR2 as SMNVEV (reference sequence). This CDR3 has 15 amino acids. The CDR3 sequence is CASTQTSGRTGEQYF. CDR3 DNA: TGTGCCAGCACCCAGACTAGCGGGAGAACGGGGGAGCAGTACTTC.

The chain is built from TRBV7-2 and TRBJ2-1, with D hard to call. Trimming took off 4 bases at V and 9 bases at J, with 13 bases between the two ends. Germline V gene lookup returns CDR1 SGHTA and CDR2 FQGNSA. The CDR3 is 13 residues long. CDR3 loop: CASSSVSRIEQFF. As DNA, the CDR3 is TGTGCCAGCAGCTCAGTGTCCCGTATTGAGCAGTTCTTC. Looking up the rest from reference TRBV7-2 and TRBJ2-1 gives the full variable domain: GAGVSQSPSNKVTEKGKDVELRCDPISGHTALYWYRQSLGQGLEFLIYFQGNSAPDKSGLPSDRFSAERTGGSVSTLTIQRTQQEDSAVYLCASSSVSRIEQFFGPGTRLTVL.

CDR3 bases: TGTGCCAGCAGCTTGCAGGGCCCCATCTCCTACGAGCAGTACTTC. As protein: CASSLQGPISYEQYF. The chain combines TRBV5-4 with TRBJ2-7; perhaps TRBD1 as D (5 bases). The CDR3 has 15 residues. V lost 1 base to trimming and J lost 0 bases, with 11 bases between them. CDR1 and CDR2 from the germline V gene are SGHNT and YYREEE (reference sequence).

The chain carries TRBV29-1 and TRBJ2-5; D gene ambiguous. The ends were cut back, 4 bases at V and 0 bases at J, with 12 bases in the middle. Looked up from germline, CDR1 is SQVTM and CDR2 is ANQGSEA. CDR3 length: 14 residues. The CDR3 DNA follows: TGCAGCGTTGTCGGCAGGAGATACCAAGAGACCCAGTACTTC. The encoded protein is CSVVGRRYQETQYF.

This chain uses TRBV5-1 with TRBJ2-5; maybe TRBD2 (5 bases). Per germline, CDR1 SGHRS and CDR2 YFSETQ. V gave up 2 bases and J gave up 5 bases, with 16 bases separating them. The CDR3 consists of 15 residues. In DNA, the CDR3 is TGCGCCAGCAGCTTAGACGGGGAGTTAGGGGAGACCCAGTACTTC. The encoded protein is CASSLDGELGETQYF.

The count of this clone is one. The rearrangement joins TRBV18 to TRBJ2-7, with D uncertain. Germline V gene sequence: CDR1 KGHSH, CDR2 LQKENI. Trimming left V 5 bases short and J 3 bases short, with 5 bases between. The length of the CDR3 is 11 residues. For the CDR3, the DNA is TGTGCCAGCTCATTACACTACGAGCAGTACTTC. Translation gives CASSLHYEQYF.

On this clone itself: The sample carries other DNA sequences with the same CDR3. The rearrangement joins TRBV5-6 to TRBJ2-7; D remains ambiguous. CDR1 is SGHDT and CDR2 is YYEEEE in the germline V gene. CDR3 size: 11 residues. Trimming took 0 bases from V and 4 from J, leaving 2 bases between them. The CDR3 loop reads CASSLGYEQYF. CDR3 bases: TGTGCCAGCAGCTTGGGTTACGAGCAGTACTTC.

This chain connects TRBV7-2 to TRBJ1-1, with 8 bases aligning to TRBD1. The germline V gene has CDR1 SGHTA and CDR2 FQGNSA. Germline trimming cut 6 bases from V and 5 bases from J; bases unmatched to any gene: 14. This CDR3 comprises 16 residues. The CDR3 sequence is CASSLIHGQGGTEAFF. In DNA form, the CDR3 reads TGTGCCAGCAGTCTGATCCACGGACAGGGTGGGACTGAAGCTTTCTTT. The variable domain in full, with the rest retrieved from reference TRBV7-2 and TRBJ1-1, is GAGVSQSPSNKVTEKGKDVELRCDPISGHTALYWYRQSLGQGLEFLIYFQGNSAPDKSGLPSDRFSAERTGGSVSTLTIQRTQQEDSAVYLCASSLIHGQGGTEAFFGQGTRLTVV.

The V and J genes are TRBV9 and TRBJ1-1, with D possibly TRBD1 on 5 matching bases. V lost 4 bases and J lost 1, with 11 bases in between. This CDR3 contains 14 residues. The germline CDR1 and CDR2 sequences are SGDLS and YYNGEE. This CDR3 is CASSKDSQNTEAFF. DNA of the CDR3: TGTGCCAGCAGCAAAGACAGCCAGAACACTGAAGCTTTCTTT.

This clone was seen a single time. The chain combines TRBV29-1 with TRBJ2-7; 8 bases fit TRBD2. Germline trimming cut 4 bases from V and 4 bases from J; bases unmatched to any gene: 3. The CDR3 extends over 12 amino acids. Per the germline V gene, CDR1 is SQVTM and CDR2 is ANQGSEA. The CDR3 sequence: CSVAPSGYEQYF. In DNA form, the CDR3 reads TGCAGCGTTGCCCCTAGCGGGTACGAGCAGTACTTC.

This rearrangement joins TRBV25-1 to TRBJ2-7; 9 nucleotides line up with TRBD1. V was pared by 5 bases and J by 11 bases, with 4 bases of the junction left unmatched. This CDR3 contains 11 residues. Germline assignment: CDR1 MGHDK and CDR2 SYGVNS. Here the CDR3 reads CASSFGQGKYF. DNA of the CDR3: TGTGCCAGCAGTTTCGGACAGGGGAAGTACTTC.

J is TRBJ2-5 and V is TRBV6-1; weak D call: TRBD2 (6 bases). This CDR3 spans 14 amino acids. Germline loops: CDR1 MNHNS, CDR2 SASEGT. Trimming removed 9 bases at V and 1 base at J, with 15 bases between. Here the CDR3 reads CASWVGTFQETQYF. The CDR3 DNA reads as TGTGCCAGTTGGGTCGGGACTTTCCAAGAGACCCAGTACTTC.

This chain uses TRBV5-1 with TRBJ2-1, with no clear D. The CDR3 loop spans 16 amino acids. Trimming took 7 bases from V and 0 from J, leaving 17 bases between them. Per the germline V gene, CDR1 is SGHRS and CDR2 is YFSETQ. As DNA, the CDR3 is TGCGCCAGCTCCGCTGGAGCGACGAGCTCCTACAATGAGCAGTTCTTC. It codes for CASSAGATSSYNEQFF.

This clone was detected once. The gene calls are TRBV18 and TRBJ2-5; D call uncertain. This CDR3 contains 14 residues. The V gene's germline CDR1 is KGHSH and CDR2 LQKENI. Trimming left V 2 bases short and J 5 bases short, with 12 bases between. CDR3: CASSPSRLSETQYF. The CDR3 DNA reads TGTGCCAGCTCACCAAGCAGGCTTTCTGAGACCCAGTACTTC.

V usage is TRBV19 and J usage is TRBJ2-7; 14 bases fit TRBD2. This CDR3 has 16 residues. V trimming: 4 bases; J trimming: 0 bases; junction bases outside the gene matches: 2. Germline CDR1 LNHDA, CDR2 SQIVND (reference sequence). In DNA, the CDR3 is TGTGCCAGTAGTAGGACTAGCGGGGGGAACTCCTACGAGCAGTACTTC. This sequence encodes CASSRTSGGNSYEQYF.